Listed below are T cell receptor beta chains from one sample, sequenced in a study of T cell responses to AZD1222 COVID-19 vaccine. Produced via immunoSEQ multiplex PCR; TCRdb's table is partial and in-frame only. The sample shows some 150,000 clones, just under 95% of them seen only once. This specimen consisted of peripheral blood, obtained on day 0 of AZD1222 vaccination. These receptors were taken from an adult in good health. Both conserved end residues are trimmed from each CDR3. Each record gives: J gene, V gene, CDR3 protein.

J gene: TRBJ2-4; V gene: TRBV5-1; CDR3 protein: ASSTGGSGVGNIQY
J gene: TRBJ2-7; V gene: TRBV27; CDR3 protein: ASQTLSHYEQY
J gene: TRBJ1-1; V gene: TRBV2; CDR3 protein: ASYLQGVQAF
J gene: TRBJ1-1; V gene: TRBV7-9; CDR3 protein: ASRRTGVRLNTEAF
J gene: TRBJ1-5; V gene: TRBV7-2; CDR3 protein: ASGPWGSQPQH
J gene: TRBJ2-7; V gene: TRBV27; CDR3 protein: ASSLRVGMNEQY
J gene: TRBJ1-1; V gene: TRBV19; CDR3 protein: ASSRSARGNTEAF
J gene: TRBJ2-7; V gene: TRBV4-1; CDR3 protein: ASSHETSGSFYEQY
J gene: TRBJ2-7; V gene: TRBV4-1; CDR3 protein: ASSRGTGSYEQY
J gene: TRBJ1-1; V gene: TRBV6-5; CDR3 protein: ASSYGQRNTEAF
J gene: TRBJ1-1; V gene: TRBV5-1; CDR3 protein: ASSNHRGSTEAF
J gene: TRBJ1-5; V gene: TRBV27; CDR3 protein: ASSLRGLYSNQPQH
J gene: TRBJ1-1; V gene: TRBV11-1; CDR3 protein: ASSVQNMNTEAF
J gene: TRBJ2-5; V gene: TRBV4-1; CDR3 protein: ASSQDTLKGTAQETQY
J gene: TRBJ1-5; V gene: TRBV5-6; CDR3 protein: ASSFGGDQPQH
J gene: TRBJ1-6; V gene: TRBV6-1; CDR3 protein: ASSEGRTGSSPLH
J gene: TRBJ2-7; V gene: TRBV5-4; CDR3 protein: ASSRGTSKSYEQY
J gene: TRBJ2-7; V gene: TRBV28; CDR3 protein: ASSLYPGLKSYEQY
J gene: TRBJ1-4; V gene: TRBV28; CDR3 protein: ASGRMPGLVLF
J gene: TRBJ2-2; V gene: TRBV7-6; CDR3 protein: ASSGGGAAGELF